One and the same sample provided the 21 T cell receptor beta chains below, sequenced in a study of blood T cell repertoires in COVID-19 (dated by TCRdb to 2018 to 2021). The method was the immunoSEQ multiplex PCR assay. TCRdb's version of the immuneACCESS table is confined to in-frame rearrangements and falls short of the full clone set. An unresolved V gene accounts for under half of the shortfall where checked; the remainder is of unknown origin. The sample table holds around 200,000 clones, of which 85% were seen once. Clones ranked in the top ten supply roughly a sixth of the sample. Sequenced sample: PBMCs or T cells enriched from blood (not recorded which). These receptors all come from a man aged 35 to 55 who had recovered from COVID-19.

The rearrangement links TRBV12-3 or TRBV12-4 to TRBJ1-5, with D maybe TRBD1 (5 bases). The CDR3 extends over 13 amino acids. Deletions cut 3 bases from V and 5 bases from J, with 8 bases between. The CDR3 nucleotides are TGTGCCAGCAGTTTGGAGGGGCATCAGCCCCAGCATTTT. Its translation is CASSLEGHQPQHF.

This rearrangement joins TRBV5-4 to TRBJ2-5; weak D call: TRBD2 (5 bases). The germline V and J ends were trimmed by 4 bases and 4 bases, with 14 bases remaining between them. Germline values: CDR1 SGHNT, CDR2 YYREEE (reference sequence). The CDR3 sequence is 14 residues long. DNA for the CDR3: TGTGCCAGCAGCCCGTCGGGGTTTCGAGAGACCCAGTACTTC. Translating gives CASSPSGFRETQYF.

J is TRBJ2-7 and V is TRBV2; 11 bases are shared with TRBD2. Losses at the gene ends were 9 bases for V and 3 bases for J; bases not matched to a gene: 4. Germline loops: CDR1 SNHLY, CDR2 FYNNEI. This CDR3 is built from 13 residues. CDR3 sequence (DNA): TGTGCCAGTACGGGACTAGCGGTCTACGAGCAGTACTTC. Translated: CASTGLAVYEQYF.

This clone was seen once. This chain connects TRBV28 to TRBJ2-1, with 9 positions matching TRBD2. With V trimmed by 10 bases and J by 9 bases, 10 bases remained unmatched. This CDR3 is 13 amino acids long. Germline loops: CDR1 MDHEN, CDR2 SYDVKM. CDR3 nucleotide sequence: TGTGCCATGAGGGGGCGGGAGGGGAGTGAGCAGTTCTTC. It codes for CAMRGREGSEQFF.

This chain connects TRBV10-3 to TRBJ2-7, with D unclear. The CDR3 extends over 11 amino acids. V was cut by 11 bases and J by 5 bases, with 13 bases left in between. The V gene's germline CDR1 is ENHRY and CDR2 SYGVKD. The CDR3 sequence is CAARASHEQYF. Written as DNA, the CDR3 is TGTGCCGCCCGAGCTTCACACGAGCAGTACTTC.

This clone has only a few counts. The V call is TRBV5-1, the J call TRBJ2-7; TRBD1 agrees at 9 bases. The J segment lost 5 bases and the V segment lost 4 bases, leaving 10 bases of the junction unmatched. The V gene's germline CDR1 is SGHRS and CDR2 YFSETQ. The CDR3 length is 15 residues. The CDR3 nucleotides are TGCGCCAGCAGCGGAGCCGGGACAGGGAGAAACGAGCAGTACTTC. As protein: CASSGAGTGRNEQYF.

The CDR3 loop is CASSLWGTGGAETQYF. CDR3 DNA: TGTGCCAGCAGTTTATGGGGGACAGGGGGCGCAGAGACCCAGTACTTC. The chain links TRBV28 to TRBJ2-5; 12 bases fit TRBD1. The CDR3 is made up of 16 amino acids. The V segment lost 0 bases and the J segment 4 bases; nucleotides outside the gene matches: 3. CDR1 and CDR2 (germline): MDHEN, SYDVKM.

This chain connects TRBV6-5 to TRBJ1-2, with 7 bases fitting TRBD1. J gave up 4 bases and V 6 bases, and 5 bases lay outside the gene matches. The CDR3 is made up of 13 amino acids. Looked up from germline, CDR1 is MNHEY and CDR2 is SVGAGI. This chain's CDR3 is CASRKGGGYGYTF. CDR3 DNA: TGTGCCAGCAGGAAAGGGGGCGGCTATGGCTACACCTTC.

The V call is TRBV27, the J call TRBJ1-1, with D unresolved. Germline V lookup: CDR1 MNHEY, CDR2 SMNVEV (reference sequence). The CDR3 is 14 residues long. Trimming shortened V by 5 bases and J by 0 bases, and 10 bases separated the two germline ends. In DNA, the CDR3 is TGTGCCAGCAGTACCGCCAGAATGAACACTGAAGCTTTCTTT. Its translation is CASSTARMNTEAFF.

This chain links TRBV29-1 with TRBJ1-2, with TRBD1 matching over 12 bases. V was clipped by 6 bases and J by 8 bases; unmatched bases: 10. CDR1 SQVTM and CDR2 ANQGSEA come from the germline V gene. This CDR3 contains 14 residues. CDR3 DNA: TGCAGCGTGGCTCATCCGGGACAGGGGGCCGGCTACACCTTC. Its translation: CSVAHPGQGAGYTF. Complete variable domain (other parts from reference TRBV29-1 and TRBJ1-2): SAVISQKPSRDICQRGTSLTIQCQVDSQVTMMFWYRQQPGQSLTLIATANQGSEATYESGFVIDKFPISRPNLTFSTLTVSNMSPEDSSIYLCSVAHPGQGAGYTFGSGTRLTVV.

DNA for the CDR3: TGTGCCACCAGCAGAGATGACAGGGCTTTTAATGAGCAGTTCTTC. Its translation is CATSRDDRAFNEQFF. The chain uses TRBV15 and TRBJ2-1; TRBD1 agrees at 7 bases. The CDR3 has 15 amino acids. V shed 0 bases and J 7 bases; nucleotides not matched to a gene: 6. In germline, CDR1 is LNHNV, CDR2 YYDKDF (reference sequence).

This sequence joins TRBV5-4 and TRBJ2-5; 12 nucleotides align to TRBD2. CDR1 is SGHNT and CDR2 is YYREEE in the germline V gene (reference sequence). V lost 6 bases to trimming and J lost 5 bases; unmatched junction nucleotides: 5. This CDR3 comprises 14 residues. CDR3 protein: CASTTSGRFETQYF. The CDR3 DNA is TGTGCCAGCACCACTAGCGGGAGGTTCGAGACCCAGTACTTC.

The rearrangement uses TRBV28 and TRBJ1-2; 7 bases are shared with TRBD1. The CDR3 has 13 amino acids. V trimming: 10 bases; J trimming: 6 bases; junction bases outside the gene matches: 11. Germline values: CDR1 MDHEN, CDR2 SYDVKM. The CDR3 nucleotides are TGTGCCACCTCCCGTGGGACAGAAAATGGCTACACCTTC. Translation gives CATSRGTENGYTF.

The V call is TRBV27, the J call TRBJ1-2; 8 bases fit TRBD1. Germline lookup yields CDR1 MNHEY and CDR2 SMNVEV (reference sequence). The CDR3 has 14 amino acids. V was clipped by 4 bases and J by 6 bases; unmatched bases: 7. CDR3 in amino acids: CASSSGQGKDGYTF. CDR3 bases: TGTGCCAGCAGTTCCGGACAGGGCAAGGATGGCTACACCTTC.

The chain has TRBV29-1 and TRBJ2-1; tentative D call: TRBD1 (5 bases). Trimming shortened V by 7 bases and J by 4 bases, and 17 bases separated the two germline ends. The CDR3 is 14 amino acids. CDR1 is SQVTM and CDR2 is ANQGSEA in the germline V gene. CDR3: CSAIRVRAYNEQFF. The CDR3 DNA follows: TGCAGCGCCATCAGGGTTCGGGCGTACAATGAGCAGTTCTTC.

This clone occurred once. This chain links TRBV4-2 with TRBJ2-2, with 10 bases aligning to TRBD2. The CDR3 runs to 16 residues. V dropped 1 base and J dropped 8; count of bases not matched to a gene: 7. Germline loops: CDR1 LGHNA, CDR2 YNFKEQ. The CDR3 nucleotides read TGTGCCAGCAGCCAAGCGCAGCGGGAGGGATCAGGGGAGCTGTTTTTT. It encodes CASSQAQREGSGELFF.

This chain joins TRBV7-9 and TRBJ1-6; D uncertain. Germline V gene sequence: CDR1 SEHNR, CDR2 FQNEAQ (reference sequence). This CDR3 has 14 amino acids. V was cut by 0 bases and J by 7 bases, with 7 bases left in between. The CDR3 DNA sequence: TGTGCCAGCAGCTTAGCAAACAGAAATTCACCCCTCCACTTT. Protein: CASSLANRNSPLHF. Full variable domain (remainder filled in from reference TRBV7-9 and TRBJ1-6): DTGVSQNPRHKITKRGQNVTFRCDPISEHNRLYWYRQTLGQGPEFLTYFQNEAQLEKSRLLSDRFSAERPKGSFSTLEIQRTEQGDSAMYLCASSLANRNSPLHFGNGTRLTVT.

This clone was picked up one time. V and J are TRBV29-1 and TRBJ2-5, with D possibly matching TRBD2 (6 bases). The CDR3 runs to 13 residues. Germline assignment: CDR1 SQVTM and CDR2 ANQGSEA. V lost 6 bases and J lost 5, with 16 bases in between. CDR3 nucleotide sequence: TGCAGCGTCCCGGGGGAGGATGAGGAGACCCAGTACTTC. It codes for CSVPGEDEETQYF.

The chain recombines TRBV5-1 with TRBJ2-1; 12 bases align to TRBD2. Per the germline V gene, CDR1 is SGHRS and CDR2 is YFSETQ. J gave up 9 bases and V 3 bases, and 7 bases lay outside the gene matches. CDR3 length: 15 amino acids. CDR3 protein: CASSWTSGNGGEQFF. Here the CDR3 DNA reads TGCGCCAGCAGCTGGACTAGCGGGAACGGCGGTGAGCAGTTCTTC.

V usage is TRBV25-1 and J usage is TRBJ2-7, with a possible D match to TRBD2 (7 bases). The germline V and J ends were trimmed by 5 bases and 6 bases, with 26 bases remaining between them. The CDR3 has 17 residues. From germline, CDR1 is MGHDK and CDR2 SYGVNS. CDR3 nucleotides: TGTGCCAGCAGTCCCACTTTGGGCAGGGAGGGGGGCCGCGAGCAGTACTTC. This encodes CASSPTLGREGGREQYF.

The rearrangement links TRBV7-9 to TRBJ1-5; D uncertain. V was clipped by 0 bases and J by 7 bases, with 7 bases between them. The germline V gene has CDR1 SEHNR and CDR2 FQNEAQ (reference sequence). This CDR3 has 13 amino acids. In nucleotides, the CDR3 is TGTGCCAGCAGCTTAGCTGGCGGGCAGCCCCAGCATTTT. Residues: CASSLAGGQPQHF. The variable domain in full, completed from reference TRBV7-9 and TRBJ1-5, reads DTGVSQNPRHKITKRGQNVTFRCDPISEHNRLYWYRQTLGQGPEFLTYFQNEAQLEKSRLLSDRFSAERPKGSFSTLEIQRTEQGDSAMYLCASSLAGGQPQHFGDGTRLSIL.